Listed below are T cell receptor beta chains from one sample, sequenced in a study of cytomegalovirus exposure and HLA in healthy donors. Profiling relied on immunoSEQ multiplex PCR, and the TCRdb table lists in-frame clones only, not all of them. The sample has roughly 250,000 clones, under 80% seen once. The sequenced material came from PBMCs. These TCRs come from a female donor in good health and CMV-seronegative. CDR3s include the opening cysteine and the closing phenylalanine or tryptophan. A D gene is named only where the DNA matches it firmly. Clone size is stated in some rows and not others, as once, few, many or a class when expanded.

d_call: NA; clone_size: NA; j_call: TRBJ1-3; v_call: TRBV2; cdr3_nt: TGTGCCAGCAGTGTCTCCGGATCGCAGGCTGGAAACACCATATATTTT; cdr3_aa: CASSVSGSQAGNTIYF
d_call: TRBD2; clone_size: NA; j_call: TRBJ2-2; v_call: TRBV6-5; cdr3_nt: TGTGCCAGCAATTTAGCGGGAGGCAGAACCGGGGAGCTGTTTTTT; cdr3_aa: CASNLAGGRTGELFF
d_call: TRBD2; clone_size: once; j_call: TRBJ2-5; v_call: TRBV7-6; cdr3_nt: TGTGCCAGCAGTTCAGGACTAGCGGGAGCTGGCCAAGAGACCCAGTACTTC; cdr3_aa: CASSSGLAGAGQETQYF
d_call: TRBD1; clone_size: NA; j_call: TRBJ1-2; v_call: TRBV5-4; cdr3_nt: TGTGCCAGCAGCTCCATCCTACGGACAGGGCCTACTGATGGCTACACCTTC; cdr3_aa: CASSSILRTGPTDGYTF
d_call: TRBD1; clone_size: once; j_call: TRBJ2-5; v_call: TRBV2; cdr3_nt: TGTGCCAGCACTCGGACAGGGTGGAGAGAGACCCAGTACTTC; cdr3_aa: CASTRTGWRETQYF
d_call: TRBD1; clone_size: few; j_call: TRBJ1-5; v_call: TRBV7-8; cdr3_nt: TGTGCCAGCAGACAAGGGACAGATAGCAATCAGCCCCAGCATTTT; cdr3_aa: CASRQGTDSNQPQHF
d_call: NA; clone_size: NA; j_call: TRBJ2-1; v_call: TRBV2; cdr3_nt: TGTGCCAGCACCGAGATCGTGGCGGATGAGCAGTTCTTC; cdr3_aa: CASTEIVADEQFF
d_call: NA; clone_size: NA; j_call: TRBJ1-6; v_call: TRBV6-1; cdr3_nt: TGTGCCAGCAGTGTCACATCGGGCTATAATTCACCCCTCCACTTT; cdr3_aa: CASSVTSGYNSPLHF
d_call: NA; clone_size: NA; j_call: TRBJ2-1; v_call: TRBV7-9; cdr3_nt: TGTGCCAGCAGCCCCCGAGAGGGAAAGGTCCATGAGCAGTTCTTC; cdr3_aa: CASSPREGKVHEQFF
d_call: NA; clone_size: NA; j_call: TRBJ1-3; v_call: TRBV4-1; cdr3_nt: TGCGCCAGCAGCCAGGGTGGCCAACTACACTCTGGAAACACCATATATTTT; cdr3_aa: CASSQGGQLHSGNTIYF
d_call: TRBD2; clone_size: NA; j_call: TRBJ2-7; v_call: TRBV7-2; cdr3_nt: TGTGCCAGCAGCTTAATTGAGGGCGGGAGGAAGTACCCCTACAAGCAGTACTTC; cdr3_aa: CASSLIEGGRKYPYKQYF
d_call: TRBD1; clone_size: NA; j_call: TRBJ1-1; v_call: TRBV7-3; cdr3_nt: TGTGCCAGCAGCCGACAGGGTCACACTGAAGCTTTCTTT; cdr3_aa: CASSRQGHTEAFF
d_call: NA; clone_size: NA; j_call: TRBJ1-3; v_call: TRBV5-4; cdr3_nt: TGTGCCAGCAGCGCCGACAGGAGTGATACCATATATTTT; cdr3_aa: CASSADRSDTIYF
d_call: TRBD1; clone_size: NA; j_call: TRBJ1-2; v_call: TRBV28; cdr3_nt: TGTGCCAGCAGTCGGGACAGGGGGCGGGTTGGCTACACCTTC; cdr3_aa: CASSRDRGRVGYTF
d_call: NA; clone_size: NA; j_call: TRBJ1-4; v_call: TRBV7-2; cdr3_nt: TGTGCCAGCAGCTTACAGGGTCCCATTGAAAAACTGTTTTTT; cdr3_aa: CASSLQGPIEKLFF
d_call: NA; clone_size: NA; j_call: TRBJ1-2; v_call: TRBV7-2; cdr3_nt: TGTGCCAGCACCCCAGGTGGGAGGAACTATGGCTACACCTTC; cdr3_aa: CASTPGGRNYGYTF
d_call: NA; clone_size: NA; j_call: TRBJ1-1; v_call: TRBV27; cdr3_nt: TGTGCCAGCAGGCTACAGGGTATTACCACTGAAGCTTTCTTT; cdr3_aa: CASRLQGITTEAFF
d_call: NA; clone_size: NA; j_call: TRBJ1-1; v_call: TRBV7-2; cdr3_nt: TGTGCCAGCAGCCGTTGGACAAACACTGAAGCTTTCTTT; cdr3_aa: CASSRWTNTEAFF
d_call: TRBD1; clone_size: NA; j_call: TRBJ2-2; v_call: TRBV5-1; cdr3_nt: TGCGCCAGCAGCACCGGGACAGCTTACACCGGGGAGCTGTTTTTT; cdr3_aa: CASSTGTAYTGELFF
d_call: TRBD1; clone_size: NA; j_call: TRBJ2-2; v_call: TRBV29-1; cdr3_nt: TGCAGCGTCCCAGGGGGTTCCTTCGCGAACACCGGGGAGCTGTTTTTT; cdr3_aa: CSVPGGSFANTGELFF
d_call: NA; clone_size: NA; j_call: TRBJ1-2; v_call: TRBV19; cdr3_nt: TGTGCCAGTACCCCGGACAGTAACTATGGCTACACCTTC; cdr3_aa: CASTPDSNYGYTF
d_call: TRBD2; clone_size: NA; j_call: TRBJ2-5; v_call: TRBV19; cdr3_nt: TGTGCCACCGGGAGGCAAGGGGAGACCCAGTACTTC; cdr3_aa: CATGRQGETQYF
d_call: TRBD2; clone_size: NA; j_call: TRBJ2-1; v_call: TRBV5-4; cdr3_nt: TGTGCCAGCAGCCAAACTCTGGGGCTAGCGGGAACCTACAATGAGCAGTTCTTC; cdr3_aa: CASSQTLGLAGTYNEQFF
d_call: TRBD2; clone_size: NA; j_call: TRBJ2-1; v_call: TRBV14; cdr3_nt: TGTGCCAGCAGAAGAAGGGAACTAGCGGGAGTTAGGAGTTCCTACAATGAGCAGTTCTTC; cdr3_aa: CASRRRELAGVRSSYNEQFF
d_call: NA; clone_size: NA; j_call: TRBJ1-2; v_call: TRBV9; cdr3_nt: TGTGCCAGCAGCGTAGGGGTTGGACAGCTCTTAGGGTCCTATGGCTACACCTTC; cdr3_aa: CASSVGVGQLLGSYGYTF
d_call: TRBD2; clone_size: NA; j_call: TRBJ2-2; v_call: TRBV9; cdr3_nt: TGTGCCAGCAGCAAGTTCCGGGGGGGGGTCAACACCGGGGAGCTGTTTTTT; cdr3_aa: CASSKFRGGVNTGELFF
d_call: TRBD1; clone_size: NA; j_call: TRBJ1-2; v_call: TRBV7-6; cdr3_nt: TGTGCCAGCAGCTCCCCGGGACAGGGGCCCACTGGCTACACCTTC; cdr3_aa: CASSSPGQGPTGYTF
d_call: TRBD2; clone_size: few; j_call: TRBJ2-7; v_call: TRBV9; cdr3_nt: TGTGCCAGCAGCGTGGGGACTAGCGGCTACGAGCAGTACTTC; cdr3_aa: CASSVGTSGYEQYF
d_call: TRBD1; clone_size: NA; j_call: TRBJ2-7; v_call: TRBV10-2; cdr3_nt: TGCGCCAGCAGTCCCCAGCGACAGGGGGACTACGAGCAGTACTTC; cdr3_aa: CASSPQRQGDYEQYF
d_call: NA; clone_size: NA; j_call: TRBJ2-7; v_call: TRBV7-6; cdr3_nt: TGTGCCAGCAGCTCACAGGGATCCGACGAGCAGTACTTC; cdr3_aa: CASSSQGSDEQYF
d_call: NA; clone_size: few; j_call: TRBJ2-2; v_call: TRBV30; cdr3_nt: TGTGTAACGGACAGCCGTTCGAACACCGGGGAGCTGTTTTTT; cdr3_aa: CVTDSRSNTGELFF
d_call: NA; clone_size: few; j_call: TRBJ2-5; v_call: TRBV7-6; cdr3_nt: TGTGCCAGCAGCTTAGGCGGGGACGGAGAGACCCAGTACTTC; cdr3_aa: CASSLGGDGETQYF
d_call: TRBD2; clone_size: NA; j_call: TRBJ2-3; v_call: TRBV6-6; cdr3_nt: TGTGCCAGCAGTTACTCCGGACTAGCGGGAGATACGCAGTATTTT; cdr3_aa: CASSYSGLAGDTQYF